This TCR beta chain was observed in a study of T cell changes during pregnancy in multiple sclerosis. Profiling relied on immunoSEQ multiplex PCR, and the TCRdb table lists in-frame clones only, not all of them. In the table there are about 61,000 clones, under 95% of which are singletons. Germline V lookup: CDR1 MNHEY, CDR2 SVGAGI. This CDR3 contains 16 residues. J gave up 4 bases and V 4 bases, and 10 bases lay outside the gene matches. The rearrangement joins TRBV6-5 to TRBJ2-1; 7 bases are shared with TRBD1. The clonotype comes from a female donor in good health, enrolled as a control in a pregnancy study. Sequencing used peripheral blood, obtained in the first trimester of pregnancy. CDR3 region: CASSSARQGLYNEQFF. The CDR3 DNA is TGTGCCAGCAGTTCCGCGCGACAGGGTCTATACAATGAGCAGTTCTTC.